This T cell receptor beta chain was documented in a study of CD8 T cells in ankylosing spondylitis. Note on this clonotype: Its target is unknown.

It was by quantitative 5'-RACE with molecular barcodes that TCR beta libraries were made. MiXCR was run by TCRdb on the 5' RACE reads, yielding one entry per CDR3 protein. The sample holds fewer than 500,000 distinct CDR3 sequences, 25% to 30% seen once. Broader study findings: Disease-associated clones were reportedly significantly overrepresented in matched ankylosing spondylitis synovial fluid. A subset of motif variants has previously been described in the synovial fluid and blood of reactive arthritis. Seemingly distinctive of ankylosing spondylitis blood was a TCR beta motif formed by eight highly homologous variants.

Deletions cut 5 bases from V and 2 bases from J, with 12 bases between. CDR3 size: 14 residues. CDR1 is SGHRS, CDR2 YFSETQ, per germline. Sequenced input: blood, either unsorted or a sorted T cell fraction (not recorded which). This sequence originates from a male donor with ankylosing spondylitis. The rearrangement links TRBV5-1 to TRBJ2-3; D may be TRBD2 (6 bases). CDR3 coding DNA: TGCGCCAGCAGTCGGGACTCCGACACAGATACGCAGTATTTT. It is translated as CASSRDSDTDTQYF.